A single sample is the source of the 14 T cell receptor beta chains below, sequenced in a study of Ad26.COV2.S vaccination and SARS-CoV-2 variants. Libraries were prepared by immunoSEQ multiplex PCR; TCRdb keeps only in-frame clonotypes and omits some of them. Among roughly 700,000 clones, about 89% were seen once, and the ten largest hold approximately 1.5%. The treatment: 15 to 20 received Ad26.COV2.S at low or high dose, single or two shots; roughly five received placebo; per-sample allocation not given. Specimen acquisition occurred on day 63 following the initial vaccine or placebo injection. The sample here was peripheral blood, taken in a trial of Ad26.COV2.S vaccine versus placebo. These TCRs come from a person between 18 and 59 years old who received the Ad26.COV2.S COVID-19 vaccine or a placebo.

This clone was seen only once. This chain uses TRBV29-1 with TRBJ1-1; weak D call: TRBD1 (5 bases). CDR1 SQVTM and CDR2 ANQGSEA come from the germline V gene. V was pared by 4 bases and J by 4 bases, with 13 bases between. This CDR3 is built from 13 residues. In DNA form, the CDR3 reads TGCAGCGTTGGGAGGCAGGGTGGCACTGAAGCTTTCTTT. It is translated as CSVGRQGGTEAFF.

V usage is TRBV2 and J usage is TRBJ2-7, with 7 bases matching TRBD1. V gave up 5 bases and J gave up 3 bases; unmatched junction bases: 10. Germline V gene data show CDR1 as SNHLY and CDR2 as FYNNEI. The CDR3 spans 15 residues. The CDR3 DNA reads TGTGCCAGCAGTCCACCGGGACAGCGAAACTACGAGCAGTACTTC. Translating it yields CASSPPGQRNYEQYF. Full variable domain (rest looked up from reference TRBV2 and TRBJ2-7): EPEVTQTPSHQVTQMGQEVILRCVPISNHLYFYWYRQILGQKVEFLVSFYNNEISEKSEIFDDQFSVERPDGSNFTLKIRSTKLEDSAMYFCASSPPGQRNYEQYFGPGTRLTVT.

The chain uses TRBV19 and TRBJ1-4; maybe TRBD1 (5 bases). Trimming left V 7 bases short and J 8 bases short, with 14 bases between. Germline V gene sequence: CDR1 LNHDA, CDR2 SQIVND (reference sequence). The CDR3 totals 13 residues. The CDR3 reads CASTRADGEKLFF. The CDR3 DNA sequence: TGTGCCAGTACCAGGGCGGATGGGGAAAAACTGTTTTTT.

This sequence joins TRBV14 and TRBJ2-5; tentative D call: TRBD1 (6 bases). Trimming stripped 3 bases from V and 2 bases from J, with 13 bases between. The germline V gene encodes CDR1 SGHDN and CDR2 FVKESK. This CDR3 contains 15 residues. CDR3 loop: CASSHIRTAQETQYF. CDR3 nucleotide sequence: TGTGCCAGCAGCCATATCCGGACAGCACAAGAGACCCAGTACTTC.

The rearrangement joins TRBV6-1 to TRBJ2-2; unclear D gene. Germline V gene data show CDR1 as MNHNS and CDR2 as SASEGT. CDR3 length equals 15 residues. Trimming stripped 0 bases from V and 0 bases from J, with 5 bases between. The CDR3 loop is CASSEAGTNTGELFF. The DNA for the CDR3 is TGTGCCAGCAGTGAAGCGGGAACGAACACCGGGGAGCTGTTTTTT.

The V gene is TRBV15, the J gene TRBJ2-7; 10 nucleotides align to TRBD2. J lost 5 bases, V lost 1 base, and 2 bases had no gene match. The germline V gene encodes CDR1 LNHNV and CDR2 YYDKDF (reference sequence). This CDR3 is built from 14 residues. The CDR3 bases are TGTGCCACCAGCAGAGGGCTAGCGGGGGACGAGCAGTACTTC. Translating it yields CATSRGLAGDEQYF.

The chain combines TRBV10-2 with TRBJ2-1, with a weak D call TRBD1 (6 bases). Looked up from germline, CDR1 is WSHSY and CDR2 is SAAADI. This CDR3 spans 14 amino acids. V dropped 6 bases and J dropped 5 bases, with 14 bases sitting between them. The CDR3, as DNA: TGCGCCAGCAGAGAGGGGGAGAGAGACAATGAGCAGTTCTTC. Its translation is CASREGERDNEQFF.

This clone was seen just once. The chain links TRBV5-6 to TRBJ2-7; D call uncertain. In germline, CDR1 is SGHDT, CDR2 YYEEEE. The V gene lost 0 bases and the J gene lost 6 bases, with 7 bases spanning the gap. The CDR3 is made up of 12 amino acids. The CDR3 here is CASSLVGGEQYF. CDR3 coding DNA: TGTGCCAGCAGCTTGGTAGGTGGCGAGCAGTACTTC. The variable domain in full, with the rest retrieved from reference TRBV5-6 and TRBJ2-7, is DAGVTQSPTHLIKTRGQQVTLRCSPKSGHDTVSWYQQALGQGPQFIFQYYEEEERQRGNFPDRFSGHQFPNYSSELNVNALLLGDSALYLCASSLVGGEQYFGPGTRLTVT.

The chain carries TRBV18 and TRBJ1-1; D perhaps matches TRBD1 (6 bases). The length of the CDR3 is 14 residues. CDR1 is KGHSH and CDR2 is LQKENI in the germline V gene. V shed 8 bases and J shed 1 base, with 14 bases lying between them. CDR3 region: CASVPGHQNTEAFF. The CDR3 region has the DNA TGTGCCAGCGTTCCGGGACACCAGAACACTGAAGCTTTCTTT. Full variable domain (outside the CDR3, taken from reference TRBV18 and TRBJ1-1): NAGVMQNPRHLVRRRGQEARLRCSPMKGHSHVYWYRQLPEEGLKFMVYLQKENIIDESGMPKERFSAEFPKEGPSILRIQQVVRGDSAAYFCASVPGHQNTEAFFGQGTRLTVV.

The V gene is TRBV6-5, the J gene TRBJ2-1; D tentatively reads TRBD1 or TRBD2 (5 bases each). The CDR3 is made up of 13 amino acids. The germline V and J ends were trimmed by 6 bases and 8 bases, with 14 bases remaining between them. Germline lookup yields CDR1 MNHEY and CDR2 SVGAGI. The CDR3 coding sequence is TGTGCCAGCAGACCCCAGGGAGTCCATGAGCAGTTCTTC. Its translation: CASRPQGVHEQFF.

The chain couples TRBV5-6 to TRBJ1-5, with 7 bases identical to TRBD1. V shed 3 bases, J shed 0 bases, and the junction held 0 bases outside the gene matches. Germline CDR1 is SGHDT and CDR2 is YYEEEE. This CDR3 has 14 amino acids. The CDR3 coding sequence is TGTGCCAGCAGCTACAGGGGTAGCAATCAGCCCCAGCATTTT. Protein product: CASSYRGSNQPQHF.

The CDR3 here is CASSPGLLNQPQHF. The CDR3 coding sequence is TGTGCCAGCAGTCCAGGGTTACTCAATCAGCCCCAGCATTTT. This chain uses TRBV27 with TRBJ1-5; weak D call: TRBD1 (5 bases). Trimming pared 5 bases from V and 3 bases from J, leaving 11 bases between. Germline CDR1 and CDR2: MNHEY and SMNVEV (reference sequence). CDR3 length: 14 amino acids.

A word on this clone: Other DNA sequences in this specimen translate into the identical CDR3. This chain links TRBV10-3 with TRBJ1-5; 9 bases match TRBD1. V was clipped by 0 bases and J by 4 bases; unmatched bases: 1. Germline CDR1 and CDR2: ENHRY and SYGVKD. The CDR3 is 15 amino acids. The CDR3 here is CAISESTGGNQPQHF. The CDR3 DNA is TGTGCCATCAGTGAGTCGACAGGGGGGAATCAGCCCCAGCATTTT.

The chain carries TRBV7-9 and TRBJ2-7; D might be TRBD1 or TRBD2, each matching 7 bases. The CDR3 has 14 residues. The V gene lost 7 bases and the J gene lost 2 bases, with 15 bases spanning the gap. CDR1 is SEHNR and CDR2 is FQNEAQ in the germline V gene (reference sequence). The CDR3, as DNA: TGTGCCAGCAACCAGGGGGGGTTCCCCTACGAGCAGTACTTC. Its protein is CASNQGGFPYEQYF.